This record looks at one TCR beta chain sequence and its context. The data were taken from a study of control samples from healthy donors and cancer patients. CDR1 and CDR2 (germline): SGHTA, FQGNSA. This CDR3 is built from 15 residues. Trimming left V 1 base short and J 0 bases short, with 10 bases between. Repertoires were generated with immunoSEQ multiplex PCR, while TCRdb's copy carries only in-frame clones and drops some. The sample gives around 110,000 clones, 88% of which show up once; 2% to 2.5% is in the top ten. The receptor comes from a woman in her 70s in good health. Specimen: blood. The V gene is TRBV7-2, the J gene TRBJ2-7; tentatively, D is TRBD2 (5 bases). CDR3: CASSLVRGSSYEQYF. As DNA, the CDR3 is TGTGCCAGCAGCTTAGTACGGGGAAGCTCCTACGAGCAGTACTTC.